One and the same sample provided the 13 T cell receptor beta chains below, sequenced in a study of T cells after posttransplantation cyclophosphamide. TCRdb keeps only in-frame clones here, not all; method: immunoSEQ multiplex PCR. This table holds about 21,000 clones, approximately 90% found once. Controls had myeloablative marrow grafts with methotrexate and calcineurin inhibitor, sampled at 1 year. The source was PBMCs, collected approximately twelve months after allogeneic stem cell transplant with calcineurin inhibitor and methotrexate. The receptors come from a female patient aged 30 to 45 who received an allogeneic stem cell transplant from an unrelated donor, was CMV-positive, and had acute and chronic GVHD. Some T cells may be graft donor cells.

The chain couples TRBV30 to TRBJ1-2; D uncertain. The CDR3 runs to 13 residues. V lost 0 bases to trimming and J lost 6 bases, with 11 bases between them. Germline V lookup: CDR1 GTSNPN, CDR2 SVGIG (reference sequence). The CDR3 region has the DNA TGTGCCTGGAGTGTACATGGCACCAATGGCTACACCTTC. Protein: CAWSVHGTNGYTF.

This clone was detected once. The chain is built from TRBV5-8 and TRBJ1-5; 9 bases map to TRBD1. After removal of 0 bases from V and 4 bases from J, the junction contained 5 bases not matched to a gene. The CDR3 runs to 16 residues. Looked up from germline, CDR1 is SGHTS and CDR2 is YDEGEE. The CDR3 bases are TGTGCCAGCAGCTTGGTCATAGGACAGGGGAATCAGCCCCAGCATTTT. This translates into CASSLVIGQGNQPQHF.

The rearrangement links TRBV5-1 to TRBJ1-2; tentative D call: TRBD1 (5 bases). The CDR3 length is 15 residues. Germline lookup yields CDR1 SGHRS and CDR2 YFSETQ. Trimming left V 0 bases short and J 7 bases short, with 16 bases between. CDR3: CASSLAAGQGGGYTF. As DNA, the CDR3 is TGCGCCAGCAGCTTGGCGGCAGGGCAAGGCGGTGGCTACACCTTC.

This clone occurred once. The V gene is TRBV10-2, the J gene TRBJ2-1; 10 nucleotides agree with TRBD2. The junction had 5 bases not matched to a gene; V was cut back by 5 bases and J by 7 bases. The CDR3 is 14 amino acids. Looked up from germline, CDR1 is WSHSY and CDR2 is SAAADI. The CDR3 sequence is CASSTSGIGNEQFF. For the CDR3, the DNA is TGCGCCAGCAGTACTAGCGGGATAGGAAATGAGCAGTTCTTC.

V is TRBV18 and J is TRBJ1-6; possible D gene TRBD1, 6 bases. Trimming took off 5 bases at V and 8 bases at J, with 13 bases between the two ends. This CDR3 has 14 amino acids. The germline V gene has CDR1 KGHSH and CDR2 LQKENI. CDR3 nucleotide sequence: TGTGCCAGCTCATTCCAGGGGAGAGATTCACCCCTCCACTTT. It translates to CASSFQGRDSPLHF. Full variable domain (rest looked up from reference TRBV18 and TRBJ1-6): NAGVMQNPRHLVRRRGQEARLRCSPMKGHSHVYWYRQLPEEGLKFMVYLQKENIIDESGMPKERFSAEFPKEGPSILRIQQVVRGDSAAYFCASSFQGRDSPLHFGNGTRLTVT.

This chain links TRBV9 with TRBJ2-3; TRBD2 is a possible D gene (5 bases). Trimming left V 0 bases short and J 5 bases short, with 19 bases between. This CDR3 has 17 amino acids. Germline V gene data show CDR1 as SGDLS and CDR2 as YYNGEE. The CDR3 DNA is TGTGCCAGCAGCGTAGGCGACGAGCGGCTGAGGGTAGATACGCAGTATTTT. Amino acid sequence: CASSVGDERLRVDTQYF.

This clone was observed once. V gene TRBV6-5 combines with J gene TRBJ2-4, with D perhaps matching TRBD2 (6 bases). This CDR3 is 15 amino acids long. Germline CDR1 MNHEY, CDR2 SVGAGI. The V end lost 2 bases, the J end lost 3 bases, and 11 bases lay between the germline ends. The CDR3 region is CASSYGGIDKNIQYF. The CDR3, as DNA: TGTGCCAGCAGTTACGGCGGGATCGACAAAAACATTCAGTACTTC.

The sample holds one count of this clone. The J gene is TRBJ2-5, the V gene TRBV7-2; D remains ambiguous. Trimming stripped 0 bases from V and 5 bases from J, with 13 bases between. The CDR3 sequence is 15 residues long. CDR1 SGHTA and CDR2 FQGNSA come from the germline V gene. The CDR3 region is CASSLAPFPGETQYF. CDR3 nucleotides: TGTGCCAGCAGCTTAGCGCCGTTCCCCGGGGAGACCCAGTACTTC.

In DNA, the CDR3 is TGTGCCAGCACCCTCCAAGAGACCCAGTACTTC. This codes for CASTLQETQYF. The chain uses TRBV2 and TRBJ2-5; no reliable D call. This CDR3 spans 11 amino acids. Germline-derived CDR1 and CDR2 are SNHLY and FYNNEI. Trimming took off 7 bases at V and 1 base at J, with 4 bases between the two ends.

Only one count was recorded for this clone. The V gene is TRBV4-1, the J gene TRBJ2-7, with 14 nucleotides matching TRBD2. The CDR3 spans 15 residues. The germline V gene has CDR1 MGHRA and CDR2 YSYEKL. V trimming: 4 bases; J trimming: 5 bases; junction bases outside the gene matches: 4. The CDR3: CASSRLAGGADEQYV. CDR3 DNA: TGCGCCAGCAGCCGACTAGCGGGAGGGGCGGACGAGCAGTACGTC.

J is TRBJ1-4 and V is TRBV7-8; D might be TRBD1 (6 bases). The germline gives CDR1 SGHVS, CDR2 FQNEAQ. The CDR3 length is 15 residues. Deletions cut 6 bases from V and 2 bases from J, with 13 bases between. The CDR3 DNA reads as TGTGCCAGCAGTTCTCAGGGGTCTACTAATGAAAAACTGTTTTTT. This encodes CASSSQGSTNEKLFF.

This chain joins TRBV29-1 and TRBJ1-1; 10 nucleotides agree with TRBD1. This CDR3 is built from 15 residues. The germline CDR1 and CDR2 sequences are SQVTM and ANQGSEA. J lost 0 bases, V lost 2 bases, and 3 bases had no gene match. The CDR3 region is CSVEKGQGMNTEAFF. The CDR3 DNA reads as TGCAGCGTTGAAAAGGGACAGGGGATGAACACTGAAGCTTTCTTT.

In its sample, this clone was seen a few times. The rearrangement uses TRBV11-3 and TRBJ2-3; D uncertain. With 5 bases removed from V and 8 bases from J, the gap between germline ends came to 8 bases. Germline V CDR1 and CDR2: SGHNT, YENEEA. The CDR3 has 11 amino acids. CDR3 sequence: CASSPRGTQYF. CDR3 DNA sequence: TGTGCCAGCAGCCCCCGCGGTACGCAGTATTTT.